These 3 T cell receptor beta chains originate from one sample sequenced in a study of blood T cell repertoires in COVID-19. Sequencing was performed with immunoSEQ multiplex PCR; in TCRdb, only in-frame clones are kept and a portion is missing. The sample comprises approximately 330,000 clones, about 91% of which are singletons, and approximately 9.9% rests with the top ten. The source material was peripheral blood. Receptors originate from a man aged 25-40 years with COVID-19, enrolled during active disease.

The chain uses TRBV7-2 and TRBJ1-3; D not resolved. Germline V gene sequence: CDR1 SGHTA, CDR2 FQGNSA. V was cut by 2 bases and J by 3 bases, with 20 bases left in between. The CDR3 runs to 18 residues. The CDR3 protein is CASSLIPPQALLGNTIYF. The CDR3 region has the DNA TGTGCCAGCAGCTTAATTCCGCCTCAGGCCCTCCTTGGAAACACCATATATTTT.

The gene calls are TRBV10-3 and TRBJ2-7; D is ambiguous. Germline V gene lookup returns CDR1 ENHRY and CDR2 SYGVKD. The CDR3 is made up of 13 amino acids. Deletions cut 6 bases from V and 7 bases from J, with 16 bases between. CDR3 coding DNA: TGTGCCATCAGCGCCCCCTCTAAAGCGGAGCAGTACTTC. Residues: CAISAPSKAEQYF.

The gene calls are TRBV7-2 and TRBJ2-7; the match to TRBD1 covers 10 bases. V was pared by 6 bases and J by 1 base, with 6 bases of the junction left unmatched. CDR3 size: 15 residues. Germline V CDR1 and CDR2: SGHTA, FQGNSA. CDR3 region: CASRWDRGASYEQYF. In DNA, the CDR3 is TGTGCCAGCAGATGGGACAGGGGAGCTTCCTACGAGCAGTACTTC.